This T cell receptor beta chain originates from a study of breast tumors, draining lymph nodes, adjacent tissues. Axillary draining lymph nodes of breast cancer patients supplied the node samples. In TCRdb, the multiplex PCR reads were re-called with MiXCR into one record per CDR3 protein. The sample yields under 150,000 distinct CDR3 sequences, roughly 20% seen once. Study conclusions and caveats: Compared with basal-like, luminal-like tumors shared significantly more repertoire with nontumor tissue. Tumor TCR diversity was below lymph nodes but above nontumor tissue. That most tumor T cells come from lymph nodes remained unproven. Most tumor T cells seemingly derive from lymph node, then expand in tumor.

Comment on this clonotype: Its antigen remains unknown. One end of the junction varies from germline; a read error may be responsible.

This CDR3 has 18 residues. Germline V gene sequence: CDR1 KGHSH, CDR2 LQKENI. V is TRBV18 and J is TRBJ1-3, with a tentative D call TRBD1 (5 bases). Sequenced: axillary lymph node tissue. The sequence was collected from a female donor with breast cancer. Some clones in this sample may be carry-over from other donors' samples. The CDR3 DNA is TGTGCCAGCTCACCTACCCCAATCGTAGGGGCTTCTGAAAACACCATATATTTT. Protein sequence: CASSPTPIVGASENTIYF.